The present T cell receptor (beta chain) was sequenced within a study of cytomegalovirus exposure and HLA in healthy donors. Notes on the study in general: TCR beta chain V- and J-gene trimming was linked, in a later analysis, to a missense variant in DCLRE1C.

The table lists this clone with a few counts. The antigen is not known. The CDR3 is 13 residues long. The germline V gene encodes CDR1 SEHNR and CDR2 FQNEAQ (reference sequence). V gave up 4 bases and J gave up 15 bases, with 19 bases separating them. This PCR relied on a set of 60 Vbeta primers and 13 Jbeta primers. Produced via immunoSEQ multiplex PCR; TCRdb's table is partial and in-frame only. The sample shows 200,000 to 250,000 clones, 70% to 80% of them seen only once. The TCR comes from a girl aged 2-10 years in good health and CMV-seronegative. V usage is TRBV7-9 and J usage is TRBJ2-1; tentatively, D is TRBD2 (6 bases). Sequences were obtained from PBMCs. The CDR3 loop reads CASSSSSPGGAFF. The CDR3 DNA reads TGTGCCAGCAGCTCATCATCCCCCGGGGGAGCGTTCTTC. The whole variable domain, filled in from reference TRBV7-9 and TRBJ2-1, reads DTGVSQNPRHKITKRGQNVTFRCDPISEHNRLYWYRQTLGQGPEFLTYFQNEAQLEKSRLLSDRFSAERPKGSFSTLEIQRTEQGDSAMYLCASSSSSPGGAFFGPGTRLTVL.